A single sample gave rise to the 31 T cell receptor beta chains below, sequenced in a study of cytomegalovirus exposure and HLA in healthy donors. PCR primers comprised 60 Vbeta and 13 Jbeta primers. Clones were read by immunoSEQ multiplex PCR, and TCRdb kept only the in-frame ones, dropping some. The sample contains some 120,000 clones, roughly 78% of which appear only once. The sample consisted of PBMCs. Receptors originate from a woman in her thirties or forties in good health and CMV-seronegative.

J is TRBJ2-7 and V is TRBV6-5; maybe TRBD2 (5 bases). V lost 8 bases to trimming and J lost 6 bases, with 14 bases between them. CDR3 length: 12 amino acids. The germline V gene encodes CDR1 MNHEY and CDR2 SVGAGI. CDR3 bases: TGTGCCAGCGGCCGAATACGGGGCGAGCAGTACTTC. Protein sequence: CASGRIRGEQYF.

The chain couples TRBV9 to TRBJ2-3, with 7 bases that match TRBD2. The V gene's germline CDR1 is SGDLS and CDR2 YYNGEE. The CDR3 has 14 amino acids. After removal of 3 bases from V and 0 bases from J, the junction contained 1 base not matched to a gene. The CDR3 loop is CASSGGGSTDTQYF. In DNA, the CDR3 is TGTGCCAGCAGCGGGGGGGGGAGCACAGATACGCAGTATTTT.

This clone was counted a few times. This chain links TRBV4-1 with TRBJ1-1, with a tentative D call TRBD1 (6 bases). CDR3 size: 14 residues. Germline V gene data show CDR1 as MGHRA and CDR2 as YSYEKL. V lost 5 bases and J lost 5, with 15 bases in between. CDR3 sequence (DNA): TGCGCCAGCAGCGCCAGAGGGGGTAGGACTGAAGCTTTCTTT. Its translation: CASSARGGRTEAFF.

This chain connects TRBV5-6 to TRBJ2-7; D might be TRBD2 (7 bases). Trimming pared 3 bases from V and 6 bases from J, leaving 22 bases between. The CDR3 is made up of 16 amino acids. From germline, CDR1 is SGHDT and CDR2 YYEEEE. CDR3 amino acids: CASSSGSGGALSEQYF. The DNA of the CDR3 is TGTGCCAGCAGCTCTGGGTCGGGGGGCGCCTTAAGCGAGCAGTACTTC.

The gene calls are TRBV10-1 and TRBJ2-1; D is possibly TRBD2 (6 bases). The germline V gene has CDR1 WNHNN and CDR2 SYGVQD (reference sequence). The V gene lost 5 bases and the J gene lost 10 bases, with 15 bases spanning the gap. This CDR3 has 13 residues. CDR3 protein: CASSPSTSVEQFF. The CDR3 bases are TGCGCCAGCAGTCCCTCGACTAGTGTCGAGCAGTTCTTC.

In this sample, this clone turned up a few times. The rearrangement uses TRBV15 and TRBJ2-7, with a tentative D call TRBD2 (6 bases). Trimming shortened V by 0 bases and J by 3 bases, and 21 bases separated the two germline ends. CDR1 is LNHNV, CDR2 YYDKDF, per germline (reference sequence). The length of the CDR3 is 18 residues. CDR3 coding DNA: TGTGCCACCAGCAGAGATCGGGCGCTAGGTGGGAGGCACTACGAGCAGTACTTC. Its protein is CATSRDRALGGRHYEQYF.

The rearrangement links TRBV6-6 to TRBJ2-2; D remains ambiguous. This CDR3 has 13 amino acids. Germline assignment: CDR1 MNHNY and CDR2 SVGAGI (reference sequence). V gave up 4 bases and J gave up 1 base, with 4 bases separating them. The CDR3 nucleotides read TGTGCCAGCAGTTTTCTGAACACCGGGGAGCTGTTTTTT. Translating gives CASSFLNTGELFF.

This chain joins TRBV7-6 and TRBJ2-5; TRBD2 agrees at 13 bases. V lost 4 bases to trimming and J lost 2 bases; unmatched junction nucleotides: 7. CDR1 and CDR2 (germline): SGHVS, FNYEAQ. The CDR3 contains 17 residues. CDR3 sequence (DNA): TGTGCCAGCAGCTCCAGGACTAGCGGGAGCCTACAAGAGACCCAGTACTTC. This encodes CASSSRTSGSLQETQYF.

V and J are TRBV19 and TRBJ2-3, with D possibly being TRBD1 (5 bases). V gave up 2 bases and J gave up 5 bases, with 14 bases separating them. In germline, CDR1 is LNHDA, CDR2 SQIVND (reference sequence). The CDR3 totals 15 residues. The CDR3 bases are TGTGCCAGTAGTATATCGGCAGGGTTCGGAGATACGCAGTATTTT. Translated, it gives CASSISAGFGDTQYF.

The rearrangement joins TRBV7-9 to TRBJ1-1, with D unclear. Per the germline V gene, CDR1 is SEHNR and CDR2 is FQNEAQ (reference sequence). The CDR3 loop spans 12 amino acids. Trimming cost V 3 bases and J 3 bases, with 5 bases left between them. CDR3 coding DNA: TGTGCCAGCAGCTTTGAGGACACTGAAGCTTTCTTT. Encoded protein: CASSFEDTEAFF. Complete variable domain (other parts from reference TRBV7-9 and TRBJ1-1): DTGVSQNPRHKITKRGQNVTFRCDPISEHNRLYWYRQTLGQGPEFLTYFQNEAQLEKSRLLSDRFSAERPKGSFSTLEIQRTEQGDSAMYLCASSFEDTEAFFGQGTRLTVV.

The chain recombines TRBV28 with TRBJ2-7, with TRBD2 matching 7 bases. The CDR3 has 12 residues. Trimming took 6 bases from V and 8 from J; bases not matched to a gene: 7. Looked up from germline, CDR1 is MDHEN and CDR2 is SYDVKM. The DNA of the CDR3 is TGTGCCAGCAGAACGGGGGGATCTCAGCAGTACTTC. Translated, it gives CASRTGGSQQYF.

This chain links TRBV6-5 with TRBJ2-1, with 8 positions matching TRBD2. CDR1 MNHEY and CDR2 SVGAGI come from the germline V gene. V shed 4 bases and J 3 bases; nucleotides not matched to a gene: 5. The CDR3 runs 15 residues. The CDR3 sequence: CASSFLGGGYNEQFF. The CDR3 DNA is TGTGCCAGCAGTTTTCTCGGGGGGGGCTACAATGAGCAGTTCTTC.

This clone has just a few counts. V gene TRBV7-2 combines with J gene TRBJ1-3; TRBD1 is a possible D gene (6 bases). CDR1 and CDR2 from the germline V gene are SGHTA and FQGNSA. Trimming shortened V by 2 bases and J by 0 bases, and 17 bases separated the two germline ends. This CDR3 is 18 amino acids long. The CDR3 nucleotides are TGTGCCAGCAGCTTAATTGCCACAGGGCTTGCCTCTGGAAACACCATATATTTT. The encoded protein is CASSLIATGLASGNTIYF. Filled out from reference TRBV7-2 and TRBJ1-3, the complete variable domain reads GAGVSQSPSNKVTEKGKDVELRCDPISGHTALYWYRQSLGQGLEFLIYFQGNSAPDKSGLPSDRFSAERTGGSVSTLTIQRTQQEDSAVYLCASSLIATGLASGNTIYFGEGSWLTVV.

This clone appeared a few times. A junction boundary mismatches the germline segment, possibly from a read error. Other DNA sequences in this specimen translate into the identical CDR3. CDR3 region: CASSLEPSSYNEQFF. CDR3 DNA sequence: TGTGCCAGCAGCCTAGAGCCGAGCTCCTACAATGAGCAGTTCTTC. The J gene is TRBJ2-1, the V gene TRBV11-2; D unresolved. The CDR3 totals 15 residues. CDR1 and CDR2 (germline): SGHAT, FQNNGV.

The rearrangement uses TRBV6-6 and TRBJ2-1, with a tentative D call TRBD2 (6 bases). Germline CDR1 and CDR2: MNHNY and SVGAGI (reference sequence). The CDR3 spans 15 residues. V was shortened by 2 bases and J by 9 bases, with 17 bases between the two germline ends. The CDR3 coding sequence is TGTGCCAGCAGTTACCCCCCGACTAGTCTCGGTGAGCAGTTCTTC. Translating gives CASSYPPTSLGEQFF.

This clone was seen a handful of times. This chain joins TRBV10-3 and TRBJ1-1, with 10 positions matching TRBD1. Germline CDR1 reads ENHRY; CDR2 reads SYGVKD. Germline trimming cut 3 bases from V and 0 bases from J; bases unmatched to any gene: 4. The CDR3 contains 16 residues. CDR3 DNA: TGTGCCATCAGTGAAGGGACAGGGGTGGTGAACACTGAAGCTTTCTTT. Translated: CAISEGTGVVNTEAFF.

This CDR3 reads CASSNGGQPQHF. DNA for the CDR3: TGTGCCAGCAGCAACGGGGGTCAGCCCCAGCATTTT. V usage is TRBV9 and J usage is TRBJ1-5; D might be TRBD1 (5 bases). Germline V gene lookup returns CDR1 SGDLS and CDR2 YYNGEE. CDR3 length equals 12 residues. The germline V and J ends were trimmed by 4 bases and 6 bases, with 8 bases remaining between them.

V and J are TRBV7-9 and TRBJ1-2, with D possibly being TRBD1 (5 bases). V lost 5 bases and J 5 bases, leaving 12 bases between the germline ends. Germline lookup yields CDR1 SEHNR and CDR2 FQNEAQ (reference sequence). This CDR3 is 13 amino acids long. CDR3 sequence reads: CASSPPGGYGYTF. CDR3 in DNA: TGTGCCAGCAGCCCCCCCGGGGGGTATGGCTACACCTTC.

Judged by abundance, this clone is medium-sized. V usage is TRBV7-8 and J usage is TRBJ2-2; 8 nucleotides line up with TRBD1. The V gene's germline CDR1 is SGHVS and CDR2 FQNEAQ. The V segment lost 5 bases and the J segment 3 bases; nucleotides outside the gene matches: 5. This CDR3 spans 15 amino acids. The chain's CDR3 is CASSPARGHTGELFF. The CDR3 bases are TGTGCCAGCAGCCCAGCCAGGGGGCACACCGGGGAGCTGTTTTTT.

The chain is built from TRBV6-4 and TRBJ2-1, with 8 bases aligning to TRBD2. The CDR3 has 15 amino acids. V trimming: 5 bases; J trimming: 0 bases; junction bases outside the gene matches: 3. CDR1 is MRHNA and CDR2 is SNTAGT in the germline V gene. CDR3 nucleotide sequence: TGTGCCAGCAGTACGACTAGCGACTCCTACAATGAGCAGTTCTTC. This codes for CASSTTSDSYNEQFF.

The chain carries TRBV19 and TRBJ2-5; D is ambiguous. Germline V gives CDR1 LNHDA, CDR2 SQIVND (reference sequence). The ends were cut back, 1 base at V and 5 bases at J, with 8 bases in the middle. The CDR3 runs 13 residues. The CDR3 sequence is CASSIASGETQYF. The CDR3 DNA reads TGTGCCAGTAGTATAGCCTCCGGGGAGACCCAGTACTTC.

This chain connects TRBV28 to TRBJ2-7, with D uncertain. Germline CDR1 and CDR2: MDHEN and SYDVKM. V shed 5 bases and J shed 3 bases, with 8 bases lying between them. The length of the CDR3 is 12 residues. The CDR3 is CASSRHNYEQYF. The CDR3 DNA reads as TGTGCCAGCAGTCGCCACAACTACGAGCAGTACTTC.

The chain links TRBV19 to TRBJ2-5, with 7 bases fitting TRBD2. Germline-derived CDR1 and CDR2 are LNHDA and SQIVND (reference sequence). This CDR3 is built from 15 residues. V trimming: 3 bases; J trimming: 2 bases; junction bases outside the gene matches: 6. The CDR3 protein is CASSIGTTSQETQYF. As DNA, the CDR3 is TGTGCCAGTAGTATCGGGACTACCTCTCAAGAGACCCAGTACTTC. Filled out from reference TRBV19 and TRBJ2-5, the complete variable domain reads DGGITQSPKYLFRKEGQNVTLSCEQNLNHDAMYWYRQDPGQGLRLIYYSQIVNDFQKGDIAEGYSVSREKKESFPLTVTSAQKNPTAFYLCASSIGTTSQETQYFGPGTRLLVL.

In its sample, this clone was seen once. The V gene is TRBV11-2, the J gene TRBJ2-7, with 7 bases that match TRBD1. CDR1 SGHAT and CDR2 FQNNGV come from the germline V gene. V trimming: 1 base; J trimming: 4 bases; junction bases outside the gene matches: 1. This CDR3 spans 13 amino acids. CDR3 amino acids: CASSLARGYEQYF. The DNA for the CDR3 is TGTGCCAGCAGCTTAGCCAGGGGGTACGAGCAGTACTTC.

The CDR3 DNA reads as TGTGCCAGCAGTAGAGGACAGCCGCAGGTCGGCTACACCTTC. Its protein product is CASSRGQPQVGYTF. V gene TRBV6-5 combines with J gene TRBJ1-2, with TRBD1 as a possible D gene (6 bases). V was trimmed by 5 bases and J by 8 bases, leaving 18 bases between them. The length of the CDR3 is 14 residues. Germline CDR1 and CDR2: MNHEY and SVGAGI.

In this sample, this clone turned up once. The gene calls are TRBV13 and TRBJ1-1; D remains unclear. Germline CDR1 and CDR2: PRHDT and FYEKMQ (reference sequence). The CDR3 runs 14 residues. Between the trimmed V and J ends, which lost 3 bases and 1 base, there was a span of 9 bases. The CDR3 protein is CASSLRFTNTEAFF. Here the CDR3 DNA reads TGTGCCAGCAGCTTGCGTTTCACGAACACTGAAGCTTTCTTT.

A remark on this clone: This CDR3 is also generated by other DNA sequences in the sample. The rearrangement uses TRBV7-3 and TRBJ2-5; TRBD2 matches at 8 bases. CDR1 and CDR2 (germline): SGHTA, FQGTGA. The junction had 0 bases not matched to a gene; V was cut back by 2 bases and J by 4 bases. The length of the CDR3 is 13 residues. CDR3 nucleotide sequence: TGTGCCAGCAGCTTACGGGAGGGAGAGACCCAGTACTTC. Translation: CASSLREGETQYF.

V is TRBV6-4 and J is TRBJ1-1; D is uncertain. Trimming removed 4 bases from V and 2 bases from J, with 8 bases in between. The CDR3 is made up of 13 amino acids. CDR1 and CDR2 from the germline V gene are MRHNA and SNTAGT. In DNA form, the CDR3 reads TGTGCCAGCAGTGTGAGACTAAACACTGAAGCTTTCTTT. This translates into CASSVRLNTEAFF.

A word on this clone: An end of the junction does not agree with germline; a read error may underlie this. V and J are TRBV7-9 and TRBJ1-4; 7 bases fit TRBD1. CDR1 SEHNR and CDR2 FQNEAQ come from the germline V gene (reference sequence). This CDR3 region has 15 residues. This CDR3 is CSSSPGTVRNEKLFF. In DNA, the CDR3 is TGTTCCAGCAGCCCAGGGACAGTGCGAAATGAAAAACTGTTTTTT.

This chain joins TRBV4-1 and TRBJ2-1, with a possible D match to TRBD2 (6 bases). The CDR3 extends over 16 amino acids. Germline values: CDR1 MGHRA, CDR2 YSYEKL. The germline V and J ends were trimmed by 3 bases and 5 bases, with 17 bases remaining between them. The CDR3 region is CASSHAPQGLNNEQFF. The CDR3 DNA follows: TGCGCCAGCAGCCACGCGCCGCAGGGACTCAACAATGAGCAGTTCTTC.

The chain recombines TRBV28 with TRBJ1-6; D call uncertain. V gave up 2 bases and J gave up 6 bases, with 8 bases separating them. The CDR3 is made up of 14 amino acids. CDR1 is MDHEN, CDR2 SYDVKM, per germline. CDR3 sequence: CASSLMFSNSPLHF. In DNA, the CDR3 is TGTGCCAGCAGTTTAATGTTCTCTAATTCACCCCTCCACTTT.